The 26 T cell receptor beta chains listed next were all sequenced from one sample in a study of breast tumors, draining lymph nodes, adjacent tissues. The lymph nodes were axillary draining lymph nodes from breast cancer patients. TCRdb ran MiXCR on the multiplex PCR reads and lists one entry per CDR3 protein. The sample lists tens of thousands of distinct CDR3 sequences; about 27% were seen once. The specimen was axillary lymph node tissue. All receptors derive from a female donor with breast cancer. Some clones in this sample may be carry-over from other donors' samples.

This clonotype turned up a few times. One base away lies a much larger clone, so this may be a sequencing read error. The conserved closing phenylalanine or tryptophan is absent in this CDR3, likely reflecting a read error. V is TRBV7-2 and J is TRBJ2-1, with D tentatively TRBD1 (5 bases). Germline CDR1 is SGHTA and CDR2 is FQGNSA. The CDR3 covers 14 residues. The V end was cut by 5 bases, the J end by 3 bases, with 11 bases between. DNA for the CDR3: TGTGCCAGCAGCGCTGGGCAGGGCTACAATGAGCAGTTCCTC. It codes for CASSAGQGYNEQFL.

There are many counts of this clonotype. The chain links TRBV6-6 to TRBJ1-4; D is perhaps TRBD1 (6 bases). The V gene lost 4 bases and the J gene lost 3 bases, with 9 bases spanning the gap. The germline gives CDR1 MNHNY, CDR2 SVGAGI (reference sequence). The CDR3 length is 14 residues. CDR3 loop: CASSLGHSNEKLFF. The CDR3 region has the DNA TGTGCCAGCAGTTTGGGACACTCTAATGAAAAACTGTTTTTT.

In its sample, this clonotype was seen many times. V is TRBV9 and J is TRBJ2-6, with D tentatively TRBD2 (7 bases). The germline gives CDR1 SGDLS, CDR2 YYNGEE. Trimming pared 4 bases from V and 0 bases from J, leaving 14 bases between. This CDR3 has 17 amino acids. The CDR3 coding sequence is TGTGCCAGCAGCATAGGGGGGGGGCACTCTGGGGCCAACGTCCTGACTTTC. This codes for CASSIGGGHSGANVLTF.

This clonotype occurred many times. The chain has TRBV7-2 and TRBJ2-3; D remains unclear. The CDR3 totals 14 residues. Germline CDR1 reads SGHTA; CDR2 reads FQGNSA. V dropped 0 bases and J dropped 1 base, with 5 bases sitting between them. Here the CDR3 reads CASSLAPGTDTQYF. The CDR3 region has the DNA TGTGCCAGCAGCTTAGCCCCAGGCACAGATACGCAGTATTTT.

This clonotype came up a few times. A single base separates this from a much larger clone, so it may be a read error. The chain recombines TRBV20-1 with TRBJ2-1; TRBD2 agrees at 8 bases. Germline CDR1 is DFQATT and CDR2 is SNEGSKA (reference sequence). CDR3 length equals 17 residues. The trim removed 0 bases at V and 0 bases at J, leaving 7 bases unmatched. The CDR3 here is CSARDDGREASYNEQFF. The DNA of the CDR3 is TGCAGTGCTAGAGATGATGGGCGGGAGGCCTCCTACAATGAGCAGTTCTTC.

In this sample, this clonotype turned up once. Mismatch with germline at one junction end may stem from a read error. This chain links TRBV18 with TRBJ1-4; possible D gene TRBD1, 6 bases. The length of the CDR3 is 12 residues. Germline V gives CDR1 KGHSH, CDR2 LQKENI. CDR3 DNA: TGTGCCTGCTCGAGAAAGGGGGAAAAAATGTTTTTT. This sequence encodes CACSRKGEKMFF. Full variable domain (remainder filled in from reference TRBV18 and TRBJ1-4): NAGVMQNPRHLVRRRGQEARLRCSPMKGHSHVYWYRQLPEEGLKFMVYLQKENIIDESGMPKERFSAEFPKEGPSILRIQQVVRGDSAAYFCACSRKGEKMFFGSGTQLSVL.

The table lists this clonotype with many counts. The chain has TRBV7-2 and TRBJ1-2; no clear D gene. V dropped 6 bases and J dropped 4 bases, with 18 bases sitting between them. Germline-derived CDR1 and CDR2 are SGHTA and FQGNSA. This CDR3 comprises 15 residues. The CDR3 loop reads CASSDRRTDIYGYTF. The DNA for the CDR3 is TGTGCCAGCAGTGACCGGCGGACTGACATCTATGGCTACACCTTC.

This chain joins TRBV28 and TRBJ2-7, with D maybe TRBD2 (6 bases). This CDR3 has 13 amino acids. Per the germline V gene, CDR1 is MDHEN and CDR2 is SYDVKM. V gave up 5 bases and J gave up 1 base, with 9 bases separating them. The CDR3 DNA is TGTGCCAGCAGTGAGACTAGTTCCTACGAGCAGTACTTC. It encodes CASSETSSYEQYF. The full variable domain, its missing parts supplied by reference TRBV28 and TRBJ2-7, is DVKVTQSSRYLVKRTGEKVFLECVQDMDHENMFWYRQDPGLGLRLIYFSYDVKMKEKGDIPEGYSVSREKKERFSLILESASTNQTSMYLCASSETSSYEQYFGPGTRLTVT.

This clonotype was seen at least ten times. The rearrangement joins TRBV30 to TRBJ1-5; 9 bases fit TRBD1. V gave up 1 base and J gave up 6 bases; unmatched junction bases: 7. Germline CDR1 reads GTSNPN; CDR2 reads SVGIG (reference sequence). This CDR3 spans 15 amino acids. The CDR3 DNA sequence: TGTGCCTGGAGTGGCCACGGGACAGGGATTCAGCCCCAGCATTTT. Translated: CAWSGHGTGIQPQHF. Supplemented by reference TRBV30 and TRBJ1-5, the full variable domain reads SQTIHQWPATLVQPVGSPLSLECTVEGTSNPNLYWYRQAAGRGLQLLFYSVGIGQISSEVPQNLSASRPQDRQFILSSKKLLLSDSGFYLCAWSGHGTGIQPQHFGDGTRLSIL.

Ten or more counts support this clonotype. V usage is TRBV3-1 and J usage is TRBJ2-5, with TRBD2 matching 7 bases. After removal of 6 bases from V and 10 bases from J, the junction contained 14 bases not matched to a gene. CDR1 and CDR2 from the germline V gene are LGHDT and YNNKEL (reference sequence). This CDR3 is built from 14 residues. The CDR3 sequence: CASRLEAGPPVQYF. In nucleotides, the CDR3 is TGTGCCAGCAGGCTAGAAGCGGGACCGCCGGTCCAGTACTTC.

This clonotype was observed many times. This may stem from a read error, because a much larger clone lies one nucleotide away. The gene calls are TRBV9 and TRBJ2-7; possibly TRBD1 or TRBD2 for D (5 bases each). The CDR3 consists of 14 residues. Germline V CDR1 and CDR2: SGDLS, YYNGEE. Here the CDR3 DNA reads TGTGCCAGCAGCGAAACCGGGACCAATTACGAGCAGTCCTTC. Translated, it gives CASSETGTNYEQSF.

This clonotype was recorded many times. The V and J genes are TRBV7-2 and TRBJ2-3, with 9 bases that match TRBD2. This CDR3 has 16 amino acids. CDR1 and CDR2 from the germline V gene are SGHTA and FQGNSA. The junction had 8 bases not matched to a gene; V was cut back by 2 bases and J by 5 bases. The DNA of the CDR3 is TGTGCCAGCAGCTTAACTAGCGGGTTGGGGGGAGATACGCAGTATTTT. It specifies CASSLTSGLGGDTQYF.

Remarks on this clonotype: A much larger clone lies one base from this, so it may be a read error. Because the CDR3 is missing its conserved closing phenylalanine or tryptophan, this is likely a read error. The chain carries TRBV5-6 and TRBJ1-5, with no clear D. Trimming removed 1 base at V and 0 bases at J, with 5 bases between. CDR3 size: 14 residues. Germline V gene sequence: CDR1 SGHDT, CDR2 YYEEEE. The CDR3 region is CASSLWGSNQPQHL. Written as DNA, the CDR3 is TGTGCCAGCAGCTTGTGGGGTAGCAATCAGCCCCAGCATCTT.

At least ten counts were recorded for this clonotype. The chain has TRBV20-1 and TRBJ2-1; weak D call: TRBD2 (6 bases). Germline V gene lookup returns CDR1 DFQATT and CDR2 SNEGSKA (reference sequence). The CDR3 is 14 residues long. The CDR3 here is CRTVPSAPLTEQFF. The CDR3 DNA is TGCAGAACCGTCCCTAGCGCCCCTCTGACTGAGCAGTTCTTC.

This clonotype was seen at least ten times. V and J are TRBV7-2 and TRBJ2-5, with a weak D call TRBD2 (6 bases). Germline V gene sequence: CDR1 SGHTA, CDR2 FQGNSA. CDR3 length: 16 residues. Trimming stripped 1 base from V and 5 bases from J, with 17 bases between. The CDR3 protein is CASSLDRGAGPETQYF. The DNA for the CDR3 is TGTGCCAGCAGCTTAGATAGGGGCGCGGGGCCGGAGACCCAGTACTTC.

This clonotype has ten or more counts. The CDR3 loop is CASSSLGYGYTF. Here the CDR3 DNA reads TGTGCCAGCAGCAGTCTGGGCTATGGCTACACCTTC. The genes are TRBV5-6 and TRBJ1-2; D gene unclear. The CDR3 totals 12 residues. Trimming shortened V by 4 bases and J by 4 bases, and 8 bases separated the two germline ends. Germline assignment: CDR1 SGHDT and CDR2 YYEEEE.

This clonotype was picked up many times. The chain carries TRBV11-3 and TRBJ2-2; D not certain. Germline CDR1 reads SGHNT; CDR2 reads YENEEA. V shed 4 bases and J shed 1 base, with 16 bases lying between them. This CDR3 has 17 amino acids. CDR3 bases: TGTGCCAGCAGCTCCTCGGGCGAGTTGGTGAACACCGGGGAGCTGTTTTTT. Amino acids: CASSSSGELVNTGELFF.

Points on this clonotype: The junction differs from germline at one of its ends, possibly a read error. The CDR3: CACSHETSGSYEQYF. As DNA, the CDR3 is TGTGCCTGCAGCCACGAGACTAGCGGGAGTTACGAGCAGTACTTC. This chain uses TRBV14 with TRBJ2-7; 12 bases agree with TRBD2. CDR3 length: 15 amino acids. Germline CDR1 and CDR2: SGHDN and FVKESK.

This clonotype was recorded many times. This chain joins TRBV4-1 and TRBJ2-7; D possibly corresponds to TRBD2 (6 bases). The CDR3 has 15 amino acids. Germline V gene lookup returns CDR1 MGHRA and CDR2 YSYEKL. The V and J ends lost 4 bases and 1 base respectively, with 14 bases between them. The DNA of the CDR3 is TGCGCCAGCAGCCCCGGGAGACTTGAGTCCTACGAGCAGTACTTC. Translating gives CASSPGRLESYEQYF.

This clonotype was seen at least ten times. The chain employs TRBV10-3 and TRBJ2-7; TRBD1 aligns across 7 bases. Per the germline V gene, CDR1 is ENHRY and CDR2 is SYGVKD. The CDR3 is 12 residues long. The J segment lost 3 bases and the V segment lost 11 bases, leaving 7 bases of the junction unmatched. CDR3 loop: CAAEGTDYEQYF. The CDR3 DNA is TGTGCCGCCGAGGGGACAGACTACGAGCAGTACTTC.

A word on this clonotype: One end of the junction fails to match germline, which may point to a read error. This sequence joins TRBV6-5 and TRBJ2-2; the D call may be TRBD1 or TRBD2 (5 bases each). Germline CDR1 and CDR2: MNHEY and SVGAGI. The CDR3 runs 15 residues. CDR3 nucleotides: TGTGCCAGCAGTCACTCGATTTCGGGGACCGGGCAGCTGTTTTTT. Protein: CASSHSISGTGQLFF.

This clonotype was seen ten or more times. Written as DNA, the CDR3 is TGTGCCTGGAGTGAACAAGTGACCGAGCAGTACTTC. As protein: CAWSEQVTEQYF. This chain joins TRBV30 and TRBJ2-7; D not certain. Germline V gene lookup returns CDR1 GTSNPN and CDR2 SVGIG (reference sequence). This CDR3 spans 12 amino acids. The germline V and J ends were trimmed by 1 base and 6 bases, with 10 bases remaining between them.

This clonotype was detected many times. The chain couples TRBV6-5 to TRBJ1-5; TRBD1 matches at 7 bases. The CDR3 is 19 amino acids. V dropped 5 bases and J dropped 0; count of bases not matched to a gene: 16. Germline CDR1 MNHEY, CDR2 SVGAGI. CDR3 nucleotides: TGTGCCAGCAGTCGCCGGCGGTTTGCAGGGGGATCTAGCAATCAGCCCCAGCATTTT. It encodes CASSRRRFAGGSSNQPQHF.

On this clonotype: Just one base apart from a much larger clone, this may be a read error. V is TRBV5-8 and J is TRBJ2-7; D gene uncertain. Germline V gene sequence: CDR1 SGHTS, CDR2 YDEGEE. Trimming shortened V by 2 bases and J by 1 base, and 10 bases separated the two germline ends. The CDR3 spans 14 residues. CDR3 bases: TGTGCCAGCAGCTTACACTACACATCCTACGAGCAGTACTTC. Protein product: CASSLHYTSYEQYF.

This clonotype was counted ten times or more. The junction does not match germline at one end; this may be a read error. The rearrangement joins TRBV6-4 to TRBJ1-2; 9 positions match TRBD1. Per the germline V gene, CDR1 is MRHNA and CDR2 is SNTAGT. The CDR3 is 14 residues long. The CDR3 region is CASRRTGADYGYIF. The CDR3 DNA reads as TGTGCCAGCAGAAGGACAGGGGCGGACTATGGCTACATCTTC.

This clonotype was counted only a few times. A read error is possible here, since a much larger clone lies one base away. This sequence joins TRBV6-5 and TRBJ1-5; D unclear. The CDR3 spans 13 residues. Between the trimmed V and J ends, which lost 5 bases and 2 bases, there was a span of 7 bases. Per the germline V gene, CDR1 is MNHEY and CDR2 is SVGAGI. For the CDR3, the DNA is TGTGCCAGCAGTCATGGCGGCAATCAGCCCCAGCATTTT. Amino acids: CASSHGGNQPQHF.